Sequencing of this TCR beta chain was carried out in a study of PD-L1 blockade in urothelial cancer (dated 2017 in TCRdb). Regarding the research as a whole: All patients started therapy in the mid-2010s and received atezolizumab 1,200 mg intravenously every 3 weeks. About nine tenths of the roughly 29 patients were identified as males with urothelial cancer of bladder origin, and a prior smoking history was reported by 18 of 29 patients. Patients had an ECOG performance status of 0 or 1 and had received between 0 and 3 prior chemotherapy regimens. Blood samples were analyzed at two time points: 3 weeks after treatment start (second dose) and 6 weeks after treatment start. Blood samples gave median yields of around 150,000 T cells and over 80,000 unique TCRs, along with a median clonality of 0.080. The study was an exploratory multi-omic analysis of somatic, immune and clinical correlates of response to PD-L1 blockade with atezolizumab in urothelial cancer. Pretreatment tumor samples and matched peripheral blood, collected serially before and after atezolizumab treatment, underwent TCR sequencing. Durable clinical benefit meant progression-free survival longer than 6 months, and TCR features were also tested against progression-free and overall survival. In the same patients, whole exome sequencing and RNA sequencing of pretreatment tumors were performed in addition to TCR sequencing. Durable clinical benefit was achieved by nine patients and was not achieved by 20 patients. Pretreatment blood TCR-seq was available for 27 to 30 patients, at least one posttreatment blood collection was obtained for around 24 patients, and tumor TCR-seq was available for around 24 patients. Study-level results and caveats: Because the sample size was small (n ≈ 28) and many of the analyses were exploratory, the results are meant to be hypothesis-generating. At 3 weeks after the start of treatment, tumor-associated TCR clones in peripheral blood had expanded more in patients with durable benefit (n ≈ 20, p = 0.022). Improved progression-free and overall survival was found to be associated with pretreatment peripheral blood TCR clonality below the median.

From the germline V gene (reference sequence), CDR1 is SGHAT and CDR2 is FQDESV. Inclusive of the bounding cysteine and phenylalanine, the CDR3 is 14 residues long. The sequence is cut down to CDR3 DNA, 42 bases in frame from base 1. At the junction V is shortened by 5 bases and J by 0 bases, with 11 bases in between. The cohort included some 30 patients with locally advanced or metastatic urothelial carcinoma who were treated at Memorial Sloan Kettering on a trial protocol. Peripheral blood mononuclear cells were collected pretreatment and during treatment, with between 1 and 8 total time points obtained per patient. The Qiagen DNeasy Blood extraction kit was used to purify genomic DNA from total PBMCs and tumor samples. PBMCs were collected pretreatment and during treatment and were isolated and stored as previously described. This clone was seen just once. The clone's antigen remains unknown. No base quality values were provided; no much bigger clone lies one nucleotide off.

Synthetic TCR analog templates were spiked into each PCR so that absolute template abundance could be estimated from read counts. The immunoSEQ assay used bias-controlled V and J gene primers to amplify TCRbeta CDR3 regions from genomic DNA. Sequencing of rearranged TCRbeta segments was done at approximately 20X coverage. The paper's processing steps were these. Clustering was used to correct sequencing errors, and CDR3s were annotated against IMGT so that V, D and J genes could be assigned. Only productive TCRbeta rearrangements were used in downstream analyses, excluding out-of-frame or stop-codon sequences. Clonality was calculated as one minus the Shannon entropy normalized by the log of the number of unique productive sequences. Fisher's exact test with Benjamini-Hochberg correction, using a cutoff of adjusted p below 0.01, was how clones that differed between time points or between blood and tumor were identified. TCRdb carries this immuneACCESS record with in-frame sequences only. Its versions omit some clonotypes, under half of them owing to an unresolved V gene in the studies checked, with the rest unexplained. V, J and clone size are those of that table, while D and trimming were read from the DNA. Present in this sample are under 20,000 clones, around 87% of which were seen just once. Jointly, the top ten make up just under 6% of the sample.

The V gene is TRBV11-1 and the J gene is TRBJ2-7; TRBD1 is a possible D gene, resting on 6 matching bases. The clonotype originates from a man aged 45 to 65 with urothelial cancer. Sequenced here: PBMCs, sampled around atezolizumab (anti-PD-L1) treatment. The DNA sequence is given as TGTGCCAGCAGCGATCTAGGGGGCTCCTACGAGCAGTACTTC. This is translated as CASSDLGGSYEQYF. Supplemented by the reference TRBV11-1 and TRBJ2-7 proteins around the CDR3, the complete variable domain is EAEVAQSPRYKITEKSQAVAFWCDPISGHATLYWYRQILGQGPELLVQFQDESVVDDSQLPKDRFSAERLKGVDSTLKIQPAELGDSAMYLCASSDLGGSYEQYFGPGTRLTVT.